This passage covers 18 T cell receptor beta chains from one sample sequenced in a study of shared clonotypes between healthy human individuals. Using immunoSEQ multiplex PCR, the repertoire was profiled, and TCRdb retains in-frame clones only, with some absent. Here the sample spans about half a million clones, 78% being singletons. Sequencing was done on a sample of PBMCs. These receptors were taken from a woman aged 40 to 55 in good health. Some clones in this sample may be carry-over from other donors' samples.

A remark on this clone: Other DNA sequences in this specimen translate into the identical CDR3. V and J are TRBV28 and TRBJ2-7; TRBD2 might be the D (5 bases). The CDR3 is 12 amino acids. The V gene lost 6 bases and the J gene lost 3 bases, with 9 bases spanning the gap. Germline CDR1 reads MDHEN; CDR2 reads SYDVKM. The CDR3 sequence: CASRDGIYEQYF. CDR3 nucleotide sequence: TGTGCCAGCAGGGACGGGATCTACGAGCAGTACTTC.

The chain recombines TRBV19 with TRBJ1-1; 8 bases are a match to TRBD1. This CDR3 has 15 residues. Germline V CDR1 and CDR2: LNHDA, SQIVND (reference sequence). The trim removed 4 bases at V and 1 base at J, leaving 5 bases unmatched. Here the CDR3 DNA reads TGTGCCAGTAGTACCCAGGACAGGGCGAACACTGAAGCTTTCTTT. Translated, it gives CASSTQDRANTEAFF.

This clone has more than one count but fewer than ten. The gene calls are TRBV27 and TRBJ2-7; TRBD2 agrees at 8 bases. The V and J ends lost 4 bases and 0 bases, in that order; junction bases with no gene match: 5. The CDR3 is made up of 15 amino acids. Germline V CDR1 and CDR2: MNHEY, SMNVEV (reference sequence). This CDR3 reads CASSSALAASYEQYF. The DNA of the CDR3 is TGTGCCAGCAGTTCCGCACTAGCGGCCTCCTACGAGCAGTACTTC.

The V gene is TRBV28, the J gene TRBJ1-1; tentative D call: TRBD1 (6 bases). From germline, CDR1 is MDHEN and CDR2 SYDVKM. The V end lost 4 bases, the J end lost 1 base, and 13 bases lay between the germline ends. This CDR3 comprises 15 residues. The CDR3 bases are TGTGCCAGCAGTTCCCAATGGACAGAGAACACTGAAGCTTTCTTT. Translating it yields CASSSQWTENTEAFF. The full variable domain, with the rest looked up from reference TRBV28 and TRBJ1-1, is DVKVTQSSRYLVKRTGEKVFLECVQDMDHENMFWYRQDPGLGLRLIYFSYDVKMKEKGDIPEGYSVSREKKERFSLILESASTNQTSMYLCASSSQWTENTEAFFGQGTRLTVV.

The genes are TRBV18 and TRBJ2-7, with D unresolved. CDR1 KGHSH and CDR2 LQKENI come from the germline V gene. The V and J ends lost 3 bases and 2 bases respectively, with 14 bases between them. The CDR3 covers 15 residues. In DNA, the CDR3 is TGTGCCAGCTCACCTTCAGTAGGTTCTCCCTACGAGCAGTACTTC. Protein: CASSPSVGSPYEQYF. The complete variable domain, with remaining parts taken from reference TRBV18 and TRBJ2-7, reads NAGVMQNPRHLVRRRGQEARLRCSPMKGHSHVYWYRQLPEEGLKFMVYLQKENIIDESGMPKERFSAEFPKEGPSILRIQQVVRGDSAAYFCASSPSVGSPYEQYFGPGTRLTVT.

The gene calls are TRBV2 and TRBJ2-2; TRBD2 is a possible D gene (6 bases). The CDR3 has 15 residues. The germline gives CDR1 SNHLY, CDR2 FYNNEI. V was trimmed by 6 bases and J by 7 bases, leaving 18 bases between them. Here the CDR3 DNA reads TGTGCCAGCAGCCTCCTCGTCGTGGAGGGCGGGGAGCTGTTTTTT. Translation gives CASSLLVVEGGELFF.

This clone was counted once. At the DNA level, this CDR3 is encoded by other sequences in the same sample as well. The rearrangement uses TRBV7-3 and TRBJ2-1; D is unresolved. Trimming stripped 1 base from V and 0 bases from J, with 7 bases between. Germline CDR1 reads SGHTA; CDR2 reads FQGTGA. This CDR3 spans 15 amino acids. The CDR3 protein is CASSLNPSSYNEQFF. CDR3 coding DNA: TGTGCCAGCAGCTTAAATCCGAGCTCCTACAATGAGCAGTTCTTC.

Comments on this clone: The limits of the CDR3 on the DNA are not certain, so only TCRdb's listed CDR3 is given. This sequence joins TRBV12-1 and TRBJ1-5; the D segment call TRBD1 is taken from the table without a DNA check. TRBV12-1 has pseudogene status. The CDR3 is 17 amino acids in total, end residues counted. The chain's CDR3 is CASSDAWGQGATKPQHF.

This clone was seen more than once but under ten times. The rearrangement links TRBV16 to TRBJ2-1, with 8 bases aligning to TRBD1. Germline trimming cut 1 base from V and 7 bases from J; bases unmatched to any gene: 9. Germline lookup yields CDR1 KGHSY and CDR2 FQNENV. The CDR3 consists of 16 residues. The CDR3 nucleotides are TGTGCCAGCAGCCAATTTTGGACAGGGAATTCTAATGAGCAGTTCTTC. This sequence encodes CASSQFWTGNSNEQFF.

The CDR3 loop reads CASSSSGAPYEQYF. The CDR3 nucleotides read TGTGCCAGCAGTTCCTCAGGAGCACCCTACGAGCAGTACTTC. The V and J genes are TRBV28 and TRBJ2-7, with D uncertain. The CDR3 totals 14 residues. V was cut by 4 bases and J by 2 bases, with 12 bases left in between. Germline CDR1 reads MDHEN; CDR2 reads SYDVKM.

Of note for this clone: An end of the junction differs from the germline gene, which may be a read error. The CDR3, as DNA: TGTGCCAGCAGCGTGTATAGCGGGAGCAAAGATACGCAGTATTTT. Its protein is CASSVYSGSKDTQYF. The chain is built from TRBV9 and TRBJ2-3; 9 bases align to TRBD2. Germline loops: CDR1 SGDLS, CDR2 YYNGEE. CDR3 size: 15 residues.

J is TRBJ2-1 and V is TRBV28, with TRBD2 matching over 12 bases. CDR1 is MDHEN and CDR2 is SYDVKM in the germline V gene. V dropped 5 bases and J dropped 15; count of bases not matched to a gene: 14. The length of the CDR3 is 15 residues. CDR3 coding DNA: TGTGCCAGCAGTGATCTAGCGGGAGGGCCCTACAAAGGGTTCTTC. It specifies CASSDLAGGPYKGFF.

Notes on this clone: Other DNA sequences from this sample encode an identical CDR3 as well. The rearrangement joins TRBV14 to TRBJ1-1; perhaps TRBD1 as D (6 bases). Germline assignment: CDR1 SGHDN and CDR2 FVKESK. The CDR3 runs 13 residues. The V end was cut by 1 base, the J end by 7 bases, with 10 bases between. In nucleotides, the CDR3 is TGTGCCAGCAGCCAAGTCGGAGGGGGTGAAGCTTTCTTT. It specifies CASSQVGGGEAFF.

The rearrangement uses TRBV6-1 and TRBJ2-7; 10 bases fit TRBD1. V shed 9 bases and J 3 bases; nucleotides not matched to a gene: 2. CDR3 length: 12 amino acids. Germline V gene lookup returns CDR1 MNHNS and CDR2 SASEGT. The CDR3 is CASGTGVYEQYF. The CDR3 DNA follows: TGTGCCAGTGGGACAGGGGTCTACGAGCAGTACTTC.

The CDR3 spells CASRTSLAYNEQFF. The DNA for the CDR3 is TGTGCCAGCAGGACTAGTCTAGCCTACAATGAGCAGTTCTTC. This rearrangement joins TRBV2 to TRBJ2-1; possibly TRBD2 for D (6 bases). This CDR3 is 14 amino acids long. Per the germline V gene, CDR1 is SNHLY and CDR2 is FYNNEI. V was shortened by 6 bases and J by 2 bases, with 11 bases between the two germline ends.

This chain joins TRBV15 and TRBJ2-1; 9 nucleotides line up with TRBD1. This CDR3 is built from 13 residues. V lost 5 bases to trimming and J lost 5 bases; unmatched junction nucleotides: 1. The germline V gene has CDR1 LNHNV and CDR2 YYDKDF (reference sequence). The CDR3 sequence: CATSGDRDNEQFF. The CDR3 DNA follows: TGTGCCACCAGCGGGGACAGGGACAATGAGCAGTTCTTC.

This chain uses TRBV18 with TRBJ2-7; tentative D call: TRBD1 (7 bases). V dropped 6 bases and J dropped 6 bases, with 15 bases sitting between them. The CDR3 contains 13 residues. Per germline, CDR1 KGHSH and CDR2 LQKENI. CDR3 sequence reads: CASSRDSPPEQYF. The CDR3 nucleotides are TGTGCCAGCTCGCGGGACAGCCCTCCCGAGCAGTACTTC.

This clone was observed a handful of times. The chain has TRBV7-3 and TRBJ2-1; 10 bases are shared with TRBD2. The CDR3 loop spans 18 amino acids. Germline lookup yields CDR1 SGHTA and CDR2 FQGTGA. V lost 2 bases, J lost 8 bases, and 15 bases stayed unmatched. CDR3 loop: CASSLVPSGSPSSYEQFF. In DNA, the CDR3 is TGTGCCAGCAGCTTAGTTCCTAGCGGGAGCCCATCGTCGTATGAGCAGTTCTTC.